The rows below give T cell receptor beta chains drawn from one sample of a study of sequential checkpoint blockade in melanoma. TCRdb's copy holds only in-frame clones and misses some; the assay was immunoSEQ multiplex PCR. The profile shows about 18,000 clones, 55% to 80% of them singletons. The material was CD8+ T cells sorted from blood (inferred from file names), obtained from a patient given nivolumab and ipilimumab in sequence. These receptors were obtained from a human donor with melanoma. Each CDR3 is given with its conserved first and last residue. A D gene is named only where the DNA matches it firmly. Clone size is given for some rows only: seen once, a few or many times, or a class if the clone is expanded.

size: .
D: TRBD2
V: TRBV27
J: TRBJ2-1
length: 14
CDR3: CASRGTSGTHEQFF
DNA: TGTGCCAGCAGAGGGACTAGCGGGACTCATGAGCAGTTCTTC

size: .
D: .
V: TRBV6-1
J: TRBJ1-5
length: 17
CDR3: CASSDEKSSEGSQPQHF
DNA: TGTGCCAGCAGTGATGAAAAATCATCGGAGGGTAGCCAGCCCCAGCATTTT

size: .
D: TRBD1
V: TRBV7-8
J: TRBJ2-7
length: 15
CDR3: CASSSRQGFSYEQYF
DNA: TGTGCCAGCAGCTCTAGACAGGGGTTCTCCTACGAGCAGTACTTC

size: .
D: .
V: TRBV10-1
J: TRBJ2-2
length: 13
CDR3: CASSDRDTGELFF
DNA: TGCGCCAGCAGTGACAGGGACACCGGGGAGCTGTTTTTT

size: .
D: .
V: TRBV11-2
J: TRBJ2-7
length: 19
CDR3: CASSLGGGRGLGSIHEQYF
DNA: TGTGCCAGCAGCTTAGGGGGAGGCCGAGGGTTAGGAAGTATCCACGAGCAGTACTTC

size: .
D: .
V: TRBV5-5
J: TRBJ1-5
length: 14
CDR3: CASSPDRTISPQHF
DNA: TGTGCCAGCAGCCCTGACAGGACAATCAGCCCCCAGCATTTT

size: .
D: .
V: TRBV4-1
J: TRBJ1-1
length: 15
CDR3: CASSQYAHSGTEAFF
DNA: TGCGCCAGCAGCCAATATGCCCACAGCGGCACTGAAGCTTTCTTT

size: .
D: TRBD1
V: TRBV11-2
J: TRBJ2-1
length: 17
CDR3: CASSFSKGQGKDNEQFF
DNA: TGTGCCAGCAGCTTTTCCAAGGGACAGGGGAAAGACAATGAGCAGTTCTTC

size: .
D: .
V: TRBV4-1
J: TRBJ1-5
length: 16
CDR3: CASSPRGGTLGQPQHF
DNA: TGCGCCAGCAGCCCCCGTGGGGGGACTCTAGGGCAGCCCCAGCATTTT

size: .
D: .
V: TRBV9
J: TRBJ1-5
length: 16
CDR3: CASSVGGTGGLQPQHF
DNA: TGTGCCAGCAGCGTAGGGGGCACCGGGGGTCTGCAGCCCCAGCATTTT

size: .
D: .
V: TRBV6-5
J: TRBJ1-1
length: 12
CDR3: CASKRGGTEAFF
DNA: TGTGCCAGCAAACGGGGGGGAACTGAAGCTTTCTTT

size: .
D: .
V: TRBV10-3
J: TRBJ2-7
length: 13
CDR3: CAISELSTYEQYF
DNA: TGTGCCATCAGCGAACTGTCGACCTACGAGCAGTACTTC

size: .
D: .
V: TRBV5-6
J: TRBJ1-1
length: 15
CDR3: CASSGGQRAYTEAFF
DNA: TGTGCCAGCAGCGGAGGACAGAGGGCGTACACTGAAGCTTTCTTT

size: .
D: TRBD2
V: TRBV6-4
J: TRBJ2-1
length: 14
CDR3: CASSEAGGHNEQFF
DNA: TGTGCCAGCAGTGAAGCGGGGGGGCACAATGAGCAGTTCTTC

size: few
D: .
V: TRBV6-5
J: TRBJ1-1
length: 14
CDR3: CASSYDAGLTEAFF
DNA: TGTGCCAGCAGTTACGACGCAGGGCTCACTGAAGCTTTCTTT

size: .
D: .
V: TRBV7-9
J: TRBJ2-3
length: 16
CDR3: CASKGYGGGGTDTQYF
DNA: TGTGCCAGCAAGGGCTATGGGGGCGGAGGCACAGATACGCAGTATTTT

size: .
D: TRBD2
V: TRBV7-9
J: TRBJ2-7
length: 13
CDR3: CATGTSDPGEQYF
DNA: TGTGCCACCGGGACTAGCGACCCCGGAGAGCAGTACTTC

size: .
D: .
V: TRBV5-1
J: TRBJ1-2
length: 16
CDR3: CASSLAREMSNYGYTF
DNA: TGCGCCAGCAGCTTGGCCCGGGAAATGAGTAACTATGGCTACACCTTC

size: .
D: .
V: TRBV9
J: TRBJ1-5
length: 13
CDR3: CASSRTGDQPQHF
DNA: TGTGCCAGCAGCAGAACGGGGGATCAGCCCCAGCATTTT

size: .
D: .
V: TRBV10-1
J: TRBJ1-1
length: 15
CDR3: CASSESAGMNTEAFF
DNA: TGCGCCAGCAGTGAGTCCGCAGGCATGAACACTGAAGCTTTCTTT

size: .
D: TRBD1
V: TRBV19
J: TRBJ2-7
length: 14
CDR3: CASSISTGASEQYF
DNA: TGTGCCAGTAGTATATCGACAGGGGCAAGCGAGCAGTACTTC

size: .
D: TRBD1
V: TRBV27
J: TRBJ2-5
length: 16
CDR3: CASWDPGQGVSETQYF
DNA: TGTGCCAGTTGGGATCCAGGACAGGGAGTTTCTGAGACCCAGTACTTC

size: .
D: .
V: TRBV28
J: TRBJ1-4
length: 16
CDR3: CASSLWGEATNEKLFF
DNA: TGTGCCAGCAGTTTATGGGGCGAAGCAACTAATGAAAAACTGTTTTTT

size: .
D: TRBD1
V: TRBV28
J: TRBJ1-2
length: 14
CDR3: CASIPDRANYGYTF
DNA: TGTGCCAGCATCCCCGACAGGGCTAACTATGGCTACACCTTC

size: .
D: TRBD1
V: TRBV19
J: TRBJ2-7
length: 15
CDR3: CASSMMQGATYEQYF
DNA: TGTGCCAGTAGTATGATGCAGGGGGCAACCTACGAGCAGTACTTC

size: .
D: TRBD1
V: TRBV25-1
J: TRBJ1-1
length: 15
CDR3: CASSYPTGTYTEAFF
DNA: TGTGCCAGCAGTTACCCGACAGGGACCTACACTGAAGCTTTCTTT